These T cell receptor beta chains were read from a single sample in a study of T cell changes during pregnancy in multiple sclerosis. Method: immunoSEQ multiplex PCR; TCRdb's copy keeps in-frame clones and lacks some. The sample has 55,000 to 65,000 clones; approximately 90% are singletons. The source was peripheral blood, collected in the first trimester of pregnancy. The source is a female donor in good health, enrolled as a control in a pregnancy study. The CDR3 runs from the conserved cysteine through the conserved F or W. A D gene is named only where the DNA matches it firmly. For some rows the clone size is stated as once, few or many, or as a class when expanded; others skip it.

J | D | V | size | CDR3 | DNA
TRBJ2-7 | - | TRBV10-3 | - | CAISFRDYEQYF | TGTGCCATCAGTTTCAGGGACTACGAGCAGTACTTC
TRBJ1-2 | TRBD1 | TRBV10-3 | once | CAIRPTGGAYGYTF | TGTGCCATCAGACCGACAGGGGGCGCCTATGGCTACACCTTC
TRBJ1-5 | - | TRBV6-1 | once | CASSEAGGFQPQHF | TGTGCCAGCAGTGAAGCGGGAGGGTTTCAGCCCCAGCATTTT
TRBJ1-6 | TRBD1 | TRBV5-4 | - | CASSLEFAQGADSPLHF | TGTGCCAGCAGCTTGGAATTTGCGCAGGGGGCCGATTCACCCCTCCACTTT
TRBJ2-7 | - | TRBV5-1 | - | CASSLQTGSSSYEQYF | TGCGCCAGCAGCCTCCAGACAGGCTCTAGCTCCTACGAGCAGTACTTC
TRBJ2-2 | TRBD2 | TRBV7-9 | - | CASSLPLAGVHGELFF | TGTGCCAGCAGCTTACCGTTAGCGGGGGTCCACGGGGAGCTGTTTTTT
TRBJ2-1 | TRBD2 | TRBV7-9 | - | CASSPLAPSSYNEQFF | TGTGCCAGCAGCCCACTAGCGCCAAGCTCCTACAATGAGCAGTTCTTC
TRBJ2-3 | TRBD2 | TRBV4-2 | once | CASSHPTSGGTDTQYF | TGTGCCAGCAGCCACCCGACTAGCGGGGGCACAGATACGCAGTATTTT
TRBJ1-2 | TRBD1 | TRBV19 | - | CASSTAPTGVFGYTF | TGTGCCAGTAGTACGGCACCGACAGGGGTTTTTGGCTACACCTTC
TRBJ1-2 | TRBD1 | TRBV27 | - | CASSTRTGYHGYTF | TGTGCCAGCAGTACCCGGACAGGGTACCATGGCTACACCTTC
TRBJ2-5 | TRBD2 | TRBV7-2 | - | CASSSGLAAETQYF | TGTGCCAGCAGCTCGGGACTAGCGGCGGAGACCCAGTACTTC
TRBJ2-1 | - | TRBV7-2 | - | CASSSGEANEQFF | TGTGCCAGCAGCTCCGGTGAGGCGAATGAGCAGTTCTTC
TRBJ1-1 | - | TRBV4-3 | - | CASSQEGPGNTEAFF | TGCGCCAGCAGCCAAGAGGGTCCAGGAAACACTGAAGCTTTCTTT
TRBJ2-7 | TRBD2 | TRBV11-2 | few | CASSSGLGGGEQYF | TGTGCCAGCAGCTCAGGACTAGGTGGTGGGGAGCAGTACTTC
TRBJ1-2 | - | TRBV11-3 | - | CASSPGRNYGYTF | TGTGCCAGCAGCCCCGGGAGAAACTATGGCTACACCTTC
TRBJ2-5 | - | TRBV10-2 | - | CASRGGETQYF | TGCGCCAGCAGGGGGGGAGAGACCCAGTACTTC
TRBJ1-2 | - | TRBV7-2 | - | CASSLVSGDYGYTF | TGTGCCAGCAGCTTAGTTTCGGGGGACTATGGCTACACCTTC
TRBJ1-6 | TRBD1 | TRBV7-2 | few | CASRGTGGNSSPLHF | TGTGCCAGCAGGGGGACAGGGGGTAATAGTTCACCCCTCCACTTT
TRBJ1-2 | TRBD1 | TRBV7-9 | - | CASSLSGGGYTF | TGTGCCAGCAGCTTATCAGGGGGCGGCTACACCTTC
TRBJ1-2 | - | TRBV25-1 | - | CASTAGPYGYTF | TGTGCCAGCACCGCGGGCCCGTATGGCTACACCTTC
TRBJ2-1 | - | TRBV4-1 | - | CASSQAIWPRGAYYNEQFF | TGCGCCAGCAGCCAAGCTATCTGGCCCAGGGGGGCCTACTACAATGAGCAGTTCTTC
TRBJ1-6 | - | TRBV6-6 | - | CASSRTDSPLHF | TGTGCCAGCAGTCGGACAGATTCACCCCTCCACTTT
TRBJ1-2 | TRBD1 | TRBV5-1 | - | CASSSTDRGAFYGYTF | TGCGCCAGCAGCTCAACGGACAGGGGCGCATTCTATGGCTACACCTTC
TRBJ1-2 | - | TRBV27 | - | CASSLSRANYGYTF | TGTGCCAGCAGTTTATCTCGAGCTAACTATGGCTACACCTTC
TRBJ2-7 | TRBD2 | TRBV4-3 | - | CASSQDWTSDNYEQYF | TGCGCCAGCAGCCAAGATTGGACTAGCGATAACTACGAGCAGTACTTC
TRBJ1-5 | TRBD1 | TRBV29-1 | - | CSVQGQWDQPQHF | TGCAGCGTCCAGGGACAGTGGGATCAGCCCCAGCATTTT
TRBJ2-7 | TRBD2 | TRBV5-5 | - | CASSRVPAGGIYEQYF | TGTGCCAGCAGCCGCGTACCAGCGGGGGGGATCTACGAGCAGTACTTC
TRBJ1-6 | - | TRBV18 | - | CASSPSQGVNSPLHF | TGTGCCAGCTCACCTTCACAGGGTGTCAATTCACCCCTCCACTTT
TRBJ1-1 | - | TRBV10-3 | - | CAISEAGTEAFF | TGTGCCATCAGTGAAGCTGGCACTGAAGCTTTCTTT
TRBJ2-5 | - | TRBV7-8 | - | CASSLSGGLQETQYF | TGTGCCAGCAGCTTATCGGGCGGACTACAAGAGACCCAGTACTTC